This T cell receptor beta chain was observed in a study of glioma-infiltrating T cells after dendritic cell vaccination (TCRdb year 2016). In the study overall: Of the roughly 15 glioblastoma patients in the cohort, all drawn from Phase I and II dendritic cell vaccination trials, 9 were newly diagnosed and 6 had recurrent disease. Autologous tumor lysate-pulsed dendritic cell vaccination was administered to the patients between about 2003 and 2012. The vaccine was prepared from monocyte-derived dendritic cells that were cultured for around 7 days with IL-4 and GM-CSF and then pulsed overnight with autologous tumor lysate. Each patient was given three intradermal dendritic cell vaccine injections, spaced two weeks apart, in the arm below the axilla. Survival after dendritic cell vaccination was correlated with TCR sequencing metrics, including TIL content and tumor-blood repertoire overlap. Tumor-infiltrating lymphocyte content was quantified and tumor and blood repertoires were compared in dendritic cell-vaccinated glioblastoma patients by deep sequencing of TCR beta CDR3 regions.

Counted from cysteine to phenylalanine, this CDR3 has 15 amino acids. The retained sequence is limited to the CDR3, 45 bases, with the frame set at the first base. V lost 2 bases and J lost 4 bases; the stretch between them is 12 bases long. CDR1 SGHAT and CDR2 FQNNGV were looked up in the germline V gene. Using the immunoSEQ assay, TCRB CDR3 regions were amplified from approximately 1.9 micrograms of genomic DNA, or from all available DNA when less than that was on hand. The multiplex PCR relied on 60 forward primers for TCR V beta segments and 13 reverse primers for J beta segments. To estimate the number of reads per starting template, synthetic control templates were added to each sample at limiting dilution. The Illumina HiSeq System generated sequencing reads of 87 bp. On the study's bioinformatics: PCR and sequencing errors were removed by a nearest neighbor algorithm that merged closely related sequences. TCR overlap was measured as the percentage of unique tumor TCR beta sequences that were also present in the peripheral blood of the same patient. TCRdb took this table from immuneACCESS and kept in-frame rearrangements with V and J called. Such tables lack part of the clones; where checked against another copy, unresolved V genes explain under half of the gap, and the rest is unexplained. V, J and clone size reflect that table, while D and trimming were determined from the DNA. Present in this sample are about 92,000 clones, 86% of which were seen just once. The ten largest account for approximately 14% of the sample.

Patients were selected on the basis of adequate residual fresh-frozen tumor tissue and more than two years of available survival data. An isocitrate dehydrogenase mutation was not carried by any of the glioblastoma patients, although molecular status was otherwise variable. PBMC were collected before vaccination, two weeks after the third vaccination, and at tumor progression if tumor progression occurred. The Qiagen DNeasy Blood extraction Kit was used for extraction of genomic DNA. Broader findings and caveats from the paper: The three-group TCR overlap response model was characterized as speculative, and prospective validation of the model was stated to be required. No direct relationship between TCR clonality and survival was found, suggesting a diverse polyclonal response may matter. The cohort was small and heterogeneous, only a few patients had full blood and tumor sets, and even fewer had initial-recurrent tumor pairs. Longer time to progression and overall survival after dendritic cell vaccination were predicted by higher estimated pretreatment TIL content.

Remarks on this clone: What antigen it recognizes has not been identified. No clone much larger than this one lies a single base away; base qualities are absent.

The rearranged segments are TRBV11-2 and TRBJ2-1; TRBD2 is possibly the D segment (7 matching bases). The sequence was collected from a human donor with glioblastoma. Sequences were derived from blood, sampled before dendritic cell vaccination. The encoded CDR3 is CASSLMGRGYNEQFF. The DNA sequence reads TGTGCCAGCAGCTTAATGGGGAGGGGGTACAATGAGCAGTTCTTC.